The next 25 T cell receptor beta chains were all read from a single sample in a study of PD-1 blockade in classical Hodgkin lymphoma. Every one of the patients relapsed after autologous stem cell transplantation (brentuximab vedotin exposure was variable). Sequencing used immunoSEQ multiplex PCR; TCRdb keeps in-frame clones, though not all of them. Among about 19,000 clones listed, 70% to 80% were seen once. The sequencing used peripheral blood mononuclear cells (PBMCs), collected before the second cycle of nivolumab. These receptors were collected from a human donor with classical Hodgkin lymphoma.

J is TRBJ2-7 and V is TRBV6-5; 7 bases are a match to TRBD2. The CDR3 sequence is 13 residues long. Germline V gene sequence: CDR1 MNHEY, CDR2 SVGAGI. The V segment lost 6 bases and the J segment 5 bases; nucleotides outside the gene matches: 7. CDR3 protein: CASSQRGGHEQYF. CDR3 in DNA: TGTGCCAGCAGCCAGCGCGGGGGTCACGAGCAGTACTTC.

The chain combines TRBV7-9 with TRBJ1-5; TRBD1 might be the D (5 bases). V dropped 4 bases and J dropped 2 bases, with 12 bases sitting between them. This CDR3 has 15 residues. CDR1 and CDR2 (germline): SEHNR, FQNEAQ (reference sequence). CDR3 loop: CASSSATGGNQPQHF. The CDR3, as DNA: TGTGCCAGCAGCTCGGCAACGGGGGGCAATCAGCCCCAGCATTTT. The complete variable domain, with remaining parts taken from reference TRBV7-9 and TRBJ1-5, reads DTGVSQNPRHKITKRGQNVTFRCDPISEHNRLYWYRQTLGQGPEFLTYFQNEAQLEKSRLLSDRFSAERPKGSFSTLEIQRTEQGDSAMYLCASSSATGGNQPQHFGDGTRLSIL.

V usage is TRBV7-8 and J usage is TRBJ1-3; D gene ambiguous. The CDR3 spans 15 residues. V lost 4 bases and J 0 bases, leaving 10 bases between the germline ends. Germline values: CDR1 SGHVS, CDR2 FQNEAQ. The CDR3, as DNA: TGTGCCAGCAGCTCGGACGGAACCTCTGGAAACACCATATATTTT. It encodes CASSSDGTSGNTIYF.

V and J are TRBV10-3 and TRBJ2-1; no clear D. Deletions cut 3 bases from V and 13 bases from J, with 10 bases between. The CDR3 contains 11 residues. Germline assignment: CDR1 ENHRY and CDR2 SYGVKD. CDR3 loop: CAISDPPSQFF. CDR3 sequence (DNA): TGTGCCATCAGTGACCCTCCTTCCCAGTTCTTC.

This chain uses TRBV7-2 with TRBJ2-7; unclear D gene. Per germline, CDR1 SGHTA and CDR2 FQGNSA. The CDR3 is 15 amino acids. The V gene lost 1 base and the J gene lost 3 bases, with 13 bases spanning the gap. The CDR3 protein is CASSLEVQVFYEQYF. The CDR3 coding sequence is TGTGCCAGCAGCTTAGAGGTGCAGGTATTCTACGAGCAGTACTTC.

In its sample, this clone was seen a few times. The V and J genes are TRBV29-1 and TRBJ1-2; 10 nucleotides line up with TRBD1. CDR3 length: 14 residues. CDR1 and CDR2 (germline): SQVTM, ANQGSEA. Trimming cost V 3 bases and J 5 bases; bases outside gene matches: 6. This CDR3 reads CSVEMGQGLYGYTF. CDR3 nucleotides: TGCAGCGTTGAGATGGGACAGGGGCTTTATGGCTACACCTTC.

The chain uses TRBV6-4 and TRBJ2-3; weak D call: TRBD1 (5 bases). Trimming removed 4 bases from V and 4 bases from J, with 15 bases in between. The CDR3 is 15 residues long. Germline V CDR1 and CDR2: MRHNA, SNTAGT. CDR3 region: CASSAEGAGSDTQYF. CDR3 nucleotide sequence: TGTGCCAGCAGTGCGGAAGGGGCCGGCTCAGATACGCAGTATTTT.

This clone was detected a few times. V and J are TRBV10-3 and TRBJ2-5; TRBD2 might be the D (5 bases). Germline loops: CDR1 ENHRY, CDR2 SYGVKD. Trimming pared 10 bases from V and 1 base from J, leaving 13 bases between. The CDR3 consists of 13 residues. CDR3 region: CATESGVQETQYF. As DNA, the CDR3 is TGTGCCACTGAGAGCGGAGTCCAAGAGACCCAGTACTTC.

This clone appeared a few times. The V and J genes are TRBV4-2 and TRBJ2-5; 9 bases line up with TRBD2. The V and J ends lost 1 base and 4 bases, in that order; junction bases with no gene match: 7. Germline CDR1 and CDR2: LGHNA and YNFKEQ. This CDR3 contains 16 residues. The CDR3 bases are TGTGCCAGCAGCCAAGGATGGCGGGAGGGATCAGAGACCCAGTACTTC. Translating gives CASSQGWREGSETQYF.

CDR3 loop: CASSQVSQPTGELFF. The CDR3 nucleotides read TGCGCCAGCAGCCAAGTGAGCCAGCCCACCGGGGAGCTGTTTTTT. The chain uses TRBV4-3 and TRBJ2-2, with unresolved D. Germline CDR1 is LGHNA and CDR2 is YSLEER. There are 15 residues in the CDR3. V shed 1 base and J shed 4 bases, with 10 bases lying between them.

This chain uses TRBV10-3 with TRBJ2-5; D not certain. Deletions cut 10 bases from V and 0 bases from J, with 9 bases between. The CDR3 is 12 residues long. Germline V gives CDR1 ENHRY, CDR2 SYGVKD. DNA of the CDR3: TGTGCCAGTGGCCGAAACCAAGAGACCCAGTACTTC. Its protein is CASGRNQETQYF.

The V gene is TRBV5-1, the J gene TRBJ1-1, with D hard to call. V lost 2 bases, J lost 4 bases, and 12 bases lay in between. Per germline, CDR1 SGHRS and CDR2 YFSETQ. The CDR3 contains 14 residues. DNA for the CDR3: TGCGCCAGCAGCTTTGAGGCGCAGAGCACTGAAGCTTTCTTT. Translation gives CASSFEAQSTEAFF.

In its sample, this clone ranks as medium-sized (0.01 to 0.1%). The CDR3 DNA follows: TGTGCCAGCAGTTTGCCGGGACCCCACAACTATGGCTACACCTTC. Encoded protein: CASSLPGPHNYGYTF. The chain joins TRBV28 to TRBJ1-2; the D gene is possibly TRBD1 (5 bases). CDR3 size: 15 residues. The V gene's germline CDR1 is MDHEN and CDR2 SYDVKM. Trimming took 3 bases from V and 2 from J, leaving 13 bases between them.

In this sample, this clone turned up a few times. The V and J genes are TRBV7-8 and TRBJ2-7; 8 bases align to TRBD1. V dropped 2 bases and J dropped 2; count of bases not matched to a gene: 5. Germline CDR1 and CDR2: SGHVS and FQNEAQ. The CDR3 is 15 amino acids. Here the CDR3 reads CASSLLAGGTYEQYF. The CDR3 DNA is TGTGCCAGCAGCTTATTGGCAGGGGGCACCTACGAGCAGTACTTC.

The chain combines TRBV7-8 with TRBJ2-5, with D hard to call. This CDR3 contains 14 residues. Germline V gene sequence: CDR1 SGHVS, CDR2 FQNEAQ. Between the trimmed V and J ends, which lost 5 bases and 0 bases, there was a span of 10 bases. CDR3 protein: CASSPRTNQETQYF. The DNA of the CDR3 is TGTGCCAGCAGCCCCCGCACCAACCAAGAGACCCAGTACTTC. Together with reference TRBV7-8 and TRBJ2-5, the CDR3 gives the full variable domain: GAGVSQSPRYKVAKRGQDVALRCDPISGHVSLFWYQQALGQGPEFLTYFQNEAQLDKSGLPSDRFFAERPEGSVSTLKIQRTQQEDSAVYLCASSPRTNQETQYFGPGTRLLVL.

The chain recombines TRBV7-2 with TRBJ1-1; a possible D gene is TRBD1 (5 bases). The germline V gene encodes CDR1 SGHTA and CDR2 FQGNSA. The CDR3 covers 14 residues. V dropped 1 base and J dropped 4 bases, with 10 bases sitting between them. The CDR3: CASSLGGVLTEAFF. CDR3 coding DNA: TGTGCCAGCAGCTTAGGGGGGGTTCTCACTGAAGCTTTCTTT. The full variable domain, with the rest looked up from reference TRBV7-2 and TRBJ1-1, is GAGVSQSPSNKVTEKGKDVELRCDPISGHTALYWYRQSLGQGLEFLIYFQGNSAPDKSGLPSDRFSAERTGGSVSTLTIQRTQQEDSAVYLCASSLGGVLTEAFFGQGTRLTVV.

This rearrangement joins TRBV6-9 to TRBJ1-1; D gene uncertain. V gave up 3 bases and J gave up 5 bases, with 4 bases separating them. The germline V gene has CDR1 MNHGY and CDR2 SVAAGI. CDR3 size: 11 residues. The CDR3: CASSYPTEAFF. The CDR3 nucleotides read TGTGCCAGCAGTTACCCGACTGAAGCTTTCTTT.

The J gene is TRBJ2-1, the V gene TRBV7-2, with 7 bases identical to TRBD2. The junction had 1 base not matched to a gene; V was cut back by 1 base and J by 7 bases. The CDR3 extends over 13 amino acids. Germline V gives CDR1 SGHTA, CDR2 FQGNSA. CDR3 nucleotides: TGTGCCAGCAGCTTAGTGGGGGGGAATGAGCAGTTCTTC. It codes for CASSLVGGNEQFF.

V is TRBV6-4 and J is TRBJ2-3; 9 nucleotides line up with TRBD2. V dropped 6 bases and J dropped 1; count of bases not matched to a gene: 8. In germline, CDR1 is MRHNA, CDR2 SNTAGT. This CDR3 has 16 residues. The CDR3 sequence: CASSLRAGGGTDTQYF. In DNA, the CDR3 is TGTGCCAGCAGCCTAAGAGCGGGGGGAGGCACAGATACGCAGTATTTT.

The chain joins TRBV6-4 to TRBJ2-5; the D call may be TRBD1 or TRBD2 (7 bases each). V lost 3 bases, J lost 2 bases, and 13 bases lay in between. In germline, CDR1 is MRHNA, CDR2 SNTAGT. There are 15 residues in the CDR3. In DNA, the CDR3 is TGTGCCAGCAGTGAGGGGGGGGGACAGCAAGAGACCCAGTACTTC. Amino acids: CASSEGGGQQETQYF.

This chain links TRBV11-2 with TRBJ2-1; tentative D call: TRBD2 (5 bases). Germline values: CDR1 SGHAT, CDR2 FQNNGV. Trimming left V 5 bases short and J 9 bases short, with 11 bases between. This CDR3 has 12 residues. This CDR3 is CASSQKRLEQFF. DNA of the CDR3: TGTGCCAGCAGCCAGAAGCGGCTTGAGCAGTTCTTC. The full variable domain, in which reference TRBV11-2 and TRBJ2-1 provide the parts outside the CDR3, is EAGVAQSPRYKIIEKRQSVAFWCNPISGHATLYWYQQILGQGPKLLIQFQNNGVVDDSQLPKDRFSAERLKGVDSTLKIQPAKLEDSAVYLCASSQKRLEQFFGPGTRLTVL.

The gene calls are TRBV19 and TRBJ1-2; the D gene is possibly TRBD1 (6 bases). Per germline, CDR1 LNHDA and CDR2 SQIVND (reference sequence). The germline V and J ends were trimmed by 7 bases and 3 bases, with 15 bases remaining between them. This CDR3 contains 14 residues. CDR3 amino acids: CASNVWAGDYGYTF. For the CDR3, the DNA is TGTGCCAGTAACGTTTGGGCAGGGGACTATGGCTACACCTTC. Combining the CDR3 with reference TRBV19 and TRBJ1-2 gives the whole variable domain DGGITQSPKYLFRKEGQNVTLSCEQNLNHDAMYWYRQDPGQGLRLIYYSQIVNDFQKGDIAEGYSVSREKKESFPLTVTSAQKNPTAFYLCASNVWAGDYGYTFGSGTRLTVV.

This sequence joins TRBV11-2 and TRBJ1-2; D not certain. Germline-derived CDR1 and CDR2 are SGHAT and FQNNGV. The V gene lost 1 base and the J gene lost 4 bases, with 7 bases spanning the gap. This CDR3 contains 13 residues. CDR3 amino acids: CASSLGRSYGYTF. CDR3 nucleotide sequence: TGTGCCAGCAGCTTAGGGCGGTCCTATGGCTACACCTTC.

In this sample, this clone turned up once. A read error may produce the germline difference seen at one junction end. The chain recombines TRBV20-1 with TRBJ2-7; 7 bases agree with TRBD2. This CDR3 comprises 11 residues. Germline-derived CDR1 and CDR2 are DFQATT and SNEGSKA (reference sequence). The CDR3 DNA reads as TGTCGGGCGGGAGCCTCATACGAGCAGTACTTC. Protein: CRAGASYEQYF.

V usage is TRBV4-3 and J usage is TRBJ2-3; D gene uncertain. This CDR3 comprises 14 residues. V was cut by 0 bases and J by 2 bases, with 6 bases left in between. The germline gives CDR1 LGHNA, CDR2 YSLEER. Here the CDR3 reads CASSQDGTTDTQYF. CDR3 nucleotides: TGCGCCAGCAGCCAAGATGGAACCACAGATACGCAGTATTTT.